The present T cell receptor (beta chain) was sequenced within a study of OX40 agonist ivuxolimab in advanced cancers. Regarding the research as a whole: Ivuxolimab, which targeted the costimulatory receptor OX40 (CD134), was an agonistic, fully human IgG2 monoclonal antibody. The paper reports the monotherapy dose-escalation portion (N ≈ 50 patients) of the phase I ivuxolimab trial. Partial responses were achieved by three dose-escalation patients, of whom one had hepatocellular carcinoma and two had cutaneous melanoma. A male proportion of about 79% and a mean age of roughly 55 years, ranging from about 20 to 85, were recorded for the dose-escalation cohort. Intravenous ivuxolimab was administered to patients every 2 weeks at six dose levels: 0.01, 0.1, 0.3, 1.5, 3 and 10 mg/kg. Prior anti-PD-1, anti-PD-L1 or anti-CTLA-4 therapy was permitted, and approximately 41% of dose-escalation patients had received checkpoint inhibitors. Of the 50 to 55 patients in dose escalation, about 20 had hepatocellular carcinoma, roughly 15 had melanoma, 9 had renal cell carcinoma and 9 had head and neck cancer. The point of sequencing TCRbeta in the periphery was to test whether ivuxolimab changed TCR sequence diversity and drove clonal T-cell expansion.

For sequencing of the TCRbeta CDR3 region, genomic DNA was extracted from the sorted cells. The immunoSEQ Assay was used to sequence the TCRbeta CDR3 regions. Held by TCRdb, this immuneACCESS table contains in-frame sequences only and omits some clones. Under half of the omission traces to an unresolved V gene where checked; the cause of the rest is unknown. The sample profile shows fewer than 90,000 clones; 91% of them were found once. The ten largest clones add up to 1.6% of the sample. For this clone: What antigen it recognizes has not been identified. No qualities accompany the bases; no much larger clone lies one base away.

CDR3 length: 14 amino acids, cysteine to phenylalanine. Solely the CDR3 DNA is kept, with 42 bases framed from the first base. V ends up 4 bases short and J 7 bases short, with an unmatched junction base count of 9. In the germline V gene (reference sequence), CDR1 corresponds to MNHNY and CDR2 to SVGAGI. Patients with autoimmune disease history or receiving systemic immunosuppression were excluded from the trial. Peripheral blood for TCR sequencing was collected from all dose cohorts at baseline, on cycle 4 day 1, and on cycle 7 day 1. The samples were drawn from a first-in-human, open-label, multicenter phase I dose-escalation trial of ivuxolimab. Adults with locally advanced or metastatic head and neck squamous cell, hepatocellular, melanoma or renal cell carcinoma were enrolled in the trial. CD4+ and CD8+ T cells were sorted separately from peripheral blood before TCR sequencing. The paper as a whole reports these results and caveats: After ivuxolimab, CD8+ T cells had more expanded clones than CD4+ T cells on average. The antigen specificity of the clonally expanded peripheral T cells was not determined. In partial responders in the 0.1-3.0 mg/kg groups, normalized peripheral clonal expansion was found to be among the lowest, especially among CD8+ T cells. Low levels of normalized T-cell clonal expansion were also seen in some nonresponding patients. Clonal expansion of both CD4+ and CD8+ blood T cells was observed from baseline to week 6 at doses 0.1 to 3.0 mg/kg.

This clonotype originated in an adult with an advanced solid tumor such as melanoma, head and neck, liver or kidney cancer. The sample was CD4+ or CD8+ T cells sorted from blood, taken in a trial of the OX40 agonist ivuxolimab. The V and J genes are TRBV6-6 and TRBJ2-7, with 8 middle bases fitting TRBD1. The CDR3 is CASSSPDRALEQYF. The DNA sequence is as follows: TGTGCCAGCAGTTCTCCGGACAGGGCCCTTGAGCAGTACTTC.